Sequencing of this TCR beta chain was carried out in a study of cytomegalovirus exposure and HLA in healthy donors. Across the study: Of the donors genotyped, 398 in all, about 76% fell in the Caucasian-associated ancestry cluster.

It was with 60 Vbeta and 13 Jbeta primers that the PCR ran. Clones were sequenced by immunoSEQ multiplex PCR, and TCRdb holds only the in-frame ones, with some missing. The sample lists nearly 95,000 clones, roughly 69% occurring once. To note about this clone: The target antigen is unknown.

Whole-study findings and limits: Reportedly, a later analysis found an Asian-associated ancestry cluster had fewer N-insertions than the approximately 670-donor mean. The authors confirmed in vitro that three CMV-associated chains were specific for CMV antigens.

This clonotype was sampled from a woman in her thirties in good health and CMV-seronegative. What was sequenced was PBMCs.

This CDR3 is CASSSGRAPGELFF. The CDR3 nucleotides are TGTGCCAGCAGTAGCGGCAGGGCCCCCGGGGAGCTGTTTTTT. This chain uses TRBV7-9 with TRBJ2-2, with a weak D call TRBD2 (6 bases). Germline V lookup: CDR1 SEHNR, CDR2 FQNEAQ (reference sequence). CDR3 length: 14 residues. V lost 6 bases and J 6 bases, leaving 14 bases between the germline ends. Filled out from reference TRBV7-9 and TRBJ2-2, the complete variable domain reads DTGVSQNPRHKITKRGQNVTFRCDPISEHNRLYWYRQTLGQGPEFLTYFQNEAQLEKSRLLSDRFSAERPKGSFSTLEIQRTEQGDSAMYLCASSSGRAPGELFFGEGSRLTVL.